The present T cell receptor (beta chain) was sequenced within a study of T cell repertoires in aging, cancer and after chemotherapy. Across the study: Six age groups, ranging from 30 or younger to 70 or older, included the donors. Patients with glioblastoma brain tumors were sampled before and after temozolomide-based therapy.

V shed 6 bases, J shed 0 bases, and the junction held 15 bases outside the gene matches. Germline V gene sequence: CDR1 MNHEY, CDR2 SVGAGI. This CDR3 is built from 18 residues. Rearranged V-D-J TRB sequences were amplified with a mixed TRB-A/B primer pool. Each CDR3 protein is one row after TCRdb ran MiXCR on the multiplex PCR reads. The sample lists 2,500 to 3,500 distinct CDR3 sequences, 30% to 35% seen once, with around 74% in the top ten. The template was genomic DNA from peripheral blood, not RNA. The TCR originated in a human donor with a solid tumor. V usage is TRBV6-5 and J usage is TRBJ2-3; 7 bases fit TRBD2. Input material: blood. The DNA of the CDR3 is TGTGCCAGCAGCCGCAAATCTTTTTCGGGGGGTAGCACAGATACGCAGTATTTT. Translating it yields CASSRKSFSGGSTDTQYF.